Below, 22 T cell receptor beta chains from the same sample are listed, as sequenced in a study of cytomegalovirus exposure and HLA in healthy donors. Generated by immunoSEQ multiplex PCR, the TCRdb table keeps only in-frame clones and is missing some. The table includes a few hundred thousand clones, approximately 90% detected once. Sequencing input: PBMCs. These receptors were obtained from a woman younger than 35 in good health and CMV-seronegative.

The chain recombines TRBV11-1 with TRBJ2-3; tentatively, D is TRBD2 (6 bases). V lost 5 bases to trimming and J lost 13 bases, with 16 bases between them. Germline loops: CDR1 SGHAT, CDR2 FQDESV (reference sequence). The length of the CDR3 is 12 residues. The CDR3 region is CASSLLARFKYF. CDR3 coding DNA: TGTGCCAGCAGCCTCCTAGCGAGGTTCAAGTATTTT. Full variable domain (outside the CDR3, taken from reference TRBV11-1 and TRBJ2-3): EAEVAQSPRYKITEKSQAVAFWCDPISGHATLYWYRQILGQGPELLVQFQDESVVDDSQLPKDRFSAERLKGVDSTLKIQPAELGDSAMYLCASSLLARFKYFGPGTRLTVL.

The chain links TRBV5-1 to TRBJ1-6; 7 bases are a match to TRBD1. V lost 0 bases, J lost 9 bases, and 9 bases stayed unmatched. This CDR3 region has 16 residues. Germline V gives CDR1 SGHRS, CDR2 YFSETQ. The CDR3 region is CASSLALTGFGSPLHF. The CDR3 nucleotides read TGCGCCAGCAGCTTGGCCCTGACAGGGTTCGGTTCACCCCTCCACTTT. The full variable domain, its missing parts supplied by reference TRBV5-1 and TRBJ1-6, is KAGVTQTPRYLIKTRGQQVTLSCSPISGHRSVSWYQQTPGQGLQFLFEYFSETQRNKGNFPGRFSGRQFSNSRSEMNVSTLELGDSALYLCASSLALTGFGSPLHFGNGTRLTVT.

The chain uses TRBV5-1 and TRBJ2-2, with D unresolved. The germline gives CDR1 SGHRS, CDR2 YFSETQ. The CDR3 spans 16 residues. With 0 bases removed from V and 0 bases from J, the gap between germline ends came to 9 bases. CDR3 in amino acids: CASSLDLRSNTGELFF. In DNA form, the CDR3 reads TGCGCCAGCAGCTTGGATCTACGGTCGAACACCGGGGAGCTGTTTTTT. Filled out from reference TRBV5-1 and TRBJ2-2, the complete variable domain reads KAGVTQTPRYLIKTRGQQVTLSCSPISGHRSVSWYQQTPGQGLQFLFEYFSETQRNKGNFPGRFSGRQFSNSRSEMNVSTLELGDSALYLCASSLDLRSNTGELFFGEGSRLTVL.

This chain links TRBV18 with TRBJ1-2; D is perhaps TRBD1 (5 bases). The CDR3 consists of 15 residues. Trimming stripped 3 bases from V and 2 bases from J, with 13 bases between. Germline loops: CDR1 KGHSH, CDR2 LQKENI. The CDR3 DNA reads as TGTGCCAGCTCACCGCAACAGGAGTTGAACTATGGCTACACCTTC. Translation gives CASSPQQELNYGYTF.

This sequence joins TRBV5-1 and TRBJ2-7; TRBD2 agrees at 12 bases. The germline V gene has CDR1 SGHRS and CDR2 YFSETQ. V lost 4 bases and J lost 0; bases outside the gene matches: 8. The CDR3 has 17 residues. The CDR3 DNA sequence: TGCGCCAGCAGCCCAGGACTAGCGGGAAGGAGCTCCTACGAGCAGTACTTC. This sequence encodes CASSPGLAGRSSYEQYF.

CDR3 in amino acids: CASSMRQNPEGNTIYF. The CDR3, as DNA: TGTGCCAGCAGCATGCGACAGAACCCTGAAGGAAACACCATATATTTT. The V and J genes are TRBV7-9 and TRBJ1-3; the D gene is possibly TRBD1 (5 bases). Per the germline V gene, CDR1 is SEHNR and CDR2 is FQNEAQ (reference sequence). With 5 bases removed from V and 4 bases from J, the gap between germline ends came to 18 bases. This CDR3 region has 16 residues. The full variable domain, with the rest looked up from reference TRBV7-9 and TRBJ1-3, is DTGVSQNPRHKITKRGQNVTFRCDPISEHNRLYWYRQTLGQGPEFLTYFQNEAQLEKSRLLSDRFSAERPKGSFSTLEIQRTEQGDSAMYLCASSMRQNPEGNTIYFGEGSWLTVV.

V usage is TRBV5-1 and J usage is TRBJ1-1; 8 bases fit TRBD1. This CDR3 comprises 12 residues. With V trimmed by 8 bases and J by 4 bases, 4 bases remained unmatched. Germline CDR1 reads SGHRS; CDR2 reads YFSETQ. The CDR3 DNA reads as TGCGCCAGTTCCGGACAGGGCACTGAAGCTTTCTTT. Translation: CASSGQGTEAFF.

This clone was recorded a few times. The CDR3 loop is CASSTRVSSGNTIYF. Here the CDR3 DNA reads TGTGCCAGCAGCACTAGGGTTAGCTCTGGAAACACCATATATTTT. The V gene is TRBV6-5, the J gene TRBJ1-3, with D unresolved. CDR1 and CDR2 from the germline V gene are MNHEY and SVGAGI. The CDR3 has 15 residues. V lost 6 bases to trimming and J lost 0 bases, with 12 bases between them.

This clone was observed a single time. This chain connects TRBV7-9 to TRBJ1-2, with 11 nucleotides matching TRBD1. Germline CDR1 and CDR2: SEHNR and FQNEAQ (reference sequence). This CDR3 is built from 15 residues. Germline trimming cut 5 bases from V and 4 bases from J; bases unmatched to any gene: 6. This CDR3 reads CASSPAGQGGYGYTF. DNA for the CDR3: TGTGCCAGCAGCCCGGCGGGACAGGGGGGCTATGGCTACACCTTC.

This sequence joins TRBV5-6 and TRBJ2-1, with a weak D call TRBD2 (6 bases). Trimming pared 7 bases from V and 8 bases from J, leaving 13 bases between. Germline CDR1 reads SGHDT; CDR2 reads YYEEEE. The CDR3 has 12 residues. This chain's CDR3 is CASSPGVDEQFF. The CDR3 DNA follows: TGTGCCAGCTCCCCGGGGGTAGATGAGCAGTTCTTC.

This clone was seen only a few times. This chain connects TRBV19 to TRBJ1-2; the D gene is possibly TRBD1 (5 bases). With 4 bases removed from V and 3 bases from J, the gap between germline ends came to 6 bases. This CDR3 has 12 residues. Germline CDR1 and CDR2: LNHDA and SQIVND (reference sequence). The CDR3 DNA reads TGTGCCAGTAGTACGGGGGACTATGGCTACACCTTC. Translation: CASSTGDYGYTF.

V and J are TRBV5-1 and TRBJ2-3, with 13 bases matching TRBD2. CDR3 length equals 16 residues. J lost 6 bases, V lost 0 bases, and 4 bases had no gene match. Germline CDR1 SGHRS, CDR2 YFSETQ. The CDR3 DNA follows: TGCGCCAGCAGCTTGGAGGGGACTAGCGGGAAGGATACGCAGTATTTT. This gives the protein CASSLEGTSGKDTQYF.

This chain uses TRBV5-1 with TRBJ1-5; D remains ambiguous. V lost 0 bases to trimming and J lost 0 bases, with 13 bases between them. Germline V gives CDR1 SGHRS, CDR2 YFSETQ. This CDR3 has 17 residues. The CDR3, as DNA: TGCGCCAGCAGCTTGGATGGCGGGGATTATAGCAATCAGCCCCAGCATTTT. This codes for CASSLDGGDYSNQPQHF.

CDR3 sequence: CAWSVLRMAFF. The CDR3 DNA sequence: TGTGCCTGGAGTGTACTAAGGATGGCTTTCTTT. The chain carries TRBV30 and TRBJ1-1; D unclear. There are 11 residues in the CDR3. V was shortened by 0 bases and J by 11 bases, with 10 bases between the two germline ends. Per the germline V gene, CDR1 is GTSNPN and CDR2 is SVGIG (reference sequence).

The V and J genes are TRBV6-1 and TRBJ2-5; a possible D gene is TRBD2 (5 bases). The CDR3 extends over 15 amino acids. V was pared by 10 bases and J by 2 bases, with 20 bases between. The germline V gene encodes CDR1 MNHNS and CDR2 SASEGT. The DNA for the CDR3 is TGTGCCACCCACCGAGAGAGACTACCTCAAGAGACCCAGTACTTC. It codes for CATHRERLPQETQYF.

V gene TRBV6-1 combines with J gene TRBJ2-3, with no clear D. Germline-derived CDR1 and CDR2 are MNHNS and SASEGT. CDR3 length: 15 amino acids. Trimming shortened V by 5 bases and J by 6 bases, and 18 bases separated the two germline ends. CDR3 amino acids: CASSPPLMLRDTQYF. The CDR3 nucleotides are TGTGCCAGCAGTCCTCCTTTGATGTTGAGGGATACGCAGTATTTT.

The gene calls are TRBV10-3 and TRBJ2-2, with D tentatively TRBD1 (6 bases). CDR1 is ENHRY and CDR2 is SYGVKD in the germline V gene. This CDR3 has 13 amino acids. The ends were cut back, 10 bases at V and 6 bases at J, with 15 bases in the middle. The CDR3 sequence is CATKQAGAGELFF. The CDR3 nucleotides are TGTGCCACCAAACAAGCAGGGGCCGGGGAGCTGTTTTTT.

V and J are TRBV6-5 and TRBJ2-5; 7 bases match TRBD2. The CDR3 covers 15 residues. V was clipped by 0 bases and J by 5 bases; unmatched bases: 6. Germline V gene lookup returns CDR1 MNHEY and CDR2 SVGAGI. CDR3 coding DNA: TGTGCCAGCAGTTACTCGGAGGTGCGGGGGGAGACCCAGTACTTC. This encodes CASSYSEVRGETQYF.

V is TRBV6-1 and J is TRBJ1-2, with D hard to call. From germline, CDR1 is MNHNS and CDR2 SASEGT. The ends were cut back, 5 bases at V and 1 base at J, with 8 bases in the middle. CDR3 length: 13 amino acids. Here the CDR3 reads CASSSSINYGYTF. The CDR3 bases are TGTGCCAGCAGTTCATCCATTAACTATGGCTACACCTTC.

The chain links TRBV2 to TRBJ1-5; weak D call: TRBD1 (5 bases). Between the trimmed V and J ends, which lost 7 bases and 2 bases, there was a span of 12 bases. The CDR3 length is 14 residues. The germline gives CDR1 SNHLY, CDR2 FYNNEI. The CDR3 spells CASIPDKGNQPQHF. CDR3 DNA sequence: TGTGCCAGCATCCCGGACAAGGGCAATCAGCCCCAGCATTTT.

This chain uses TRBV7-2 with TRBJ1-6; D is possibly TRBD1 (5 bases). Germline V gene lookup returns CDR1 SGHTA and CDR2 FQGNSA. This CDR3 is built from 15 residues. V was shortened by 2 bases and J by 6 bases, with 11 bases between the two germline ends. The CDR3 DNA follows: TGTGCCAGCAGCTTAAGTCAGGGCGGTAATTCACCCCTCCACTTT. It is translated as CASSLSQGGNSPLHF.

To note about this clone: The same CDR3 arises from other DNA sequences in this sample as well. J is TRBJ1-3 and V is TRBV18; the D gene is possibly TRBD1 (6 bases). This CDR3 comprises 14 residues. From germline, CDR1 is KGHSH and CDR2 LQKENI. Trimming took off 3 bases at V and 0 bases at J, with 6 bases between the two ends. This chain's CDR3 is CASSPDSSGNTIYF. The CDR3 DNA follows: TGTGCCAGCTCACCGGACAGCTCTGGAAACACCATATATTTT.